The 2 T cell receptor beta chains below all came from one sample that was sequenced in a study of shared T cell receptors in the human thymus. Sequenced by immunoSEQ multiplex PCR; TCRdb stores in-frame clones only, minus some. The profile covers more than 550,000 clones, with about 90% appearing a single time and roughly 0.0094% taken by the ten largest. The same specimen was also included in a second study, on human thymus T cells.

The specimen sequenced was thymocytes. The receptors shown here come from a boy under three years old with a congenital heart defect.

This clone was counted a single time. V is TRBV10-3 and J is TRBJ1-1; D unclear. CDR1 is ENHRY, CDR2 SYGVKD, per germline. There are 15 residues in the CDR3. V lost 0 bases to trimming and J lost 1 base, with 9 bases between them. CDR3 sequence reads: CAISESRLRNTEAFF. Written as DNA, the CDR3 is TGTGCCATCAGTGAGTCGCGGCTCAGGAACACTGAAGCTTTCTTT.

The chain combines TRBV18 with TRBJ2-6; D gene unclear. The CDR3 sequence is 14 residues long. The V end lost 10 bases, the J end lost 2 bases, and 12 bases lay between the germline ends. From germline, CDR1 is KGHSH and CDR2 LQKENI. DNA for the CDR3: TGTGCCACGTACCGAGGAGCTGGGGCCAACGTCCTGACTTTC. Translated, it gives CATYRGAGANVLTF.